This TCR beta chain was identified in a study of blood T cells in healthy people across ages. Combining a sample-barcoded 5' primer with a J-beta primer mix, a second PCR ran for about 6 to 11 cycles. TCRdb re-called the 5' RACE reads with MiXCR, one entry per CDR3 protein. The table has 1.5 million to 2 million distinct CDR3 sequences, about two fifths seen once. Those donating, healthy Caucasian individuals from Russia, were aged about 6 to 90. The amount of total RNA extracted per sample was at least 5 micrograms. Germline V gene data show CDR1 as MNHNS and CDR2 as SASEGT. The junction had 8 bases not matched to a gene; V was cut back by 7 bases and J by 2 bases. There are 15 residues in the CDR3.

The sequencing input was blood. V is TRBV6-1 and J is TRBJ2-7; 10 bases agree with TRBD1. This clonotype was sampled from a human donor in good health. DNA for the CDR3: TGTGCCAGCATGCTAGTGGGACAGGGGACCTACGAGCAGTACTTC. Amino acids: CASMLVGQGTYEQYF.